This T cell receptor beta chain was found in a study of blood T cell repertoires in COVID-19 (TCRdb year 2020). With regard to the full study: The collaborator samples originated in the United States, Italy and Spain and spanned the acute and convalescent phases of COVID-19. The material from the prospective study consisted of cDNA or gDNA derived from T cells, B-cell-depleted T cells, or PBMCs. The dataset comprised deeply sampled blood TCRbeta repertoires from subjects exposed to, actively infected with, or recovered from COVID-19. The repertoires were released in a freely available public database meant as a resource for research on the immune response to SARS-CoV-2. The samples were drawn from two sources: the first 160 participants of the ongoing ImmuneRACE study, and 1,254 subjects contributed by 6 global collaborators. The sample metadata nearly always contained a de-identified subject ID, COVID-19 status, age in years and sex. Where available, HLA class I and class II types were obtained from metadata supplied by the sample provider rather than from assay-based typing. Points the paper makes about the study in general: How much clinical and demographic metadata was included differed by source and by participant, and the metadata was provided uncurated.

Collaborating institutions collected whole blood in K2EDTA tubes following their own protocols. For TCRbeta analysis, collaborators shipped samples in one of three forms: frozen whole blood, isolated PBMCs, or DNA extracted from either of those sample types. TCRbeta CDR3 regions were amplified from genomic DNA using the immunoSEQ Assay, a bias-controlled multiplex PCR. On the study's bioinformatics: Nucleated cell counts per sample were estimated from amplification of reference gene primers within the assay. Sequence reads were collapsed and filtered to measure the absolute abundance of every unique TCRbeta CDR3 rearrangement. For each sample, productive Simpson clonality was calculated as the square root of Simpson's diversity index across productive rearrangements. Here the immuneACCESS table is served through TCRdb, limited to in-frame sequences with V and J called. Missing clones are a known gap in these copies; in checked studies unresolved V genes cover under half, and the rest lacks a known reason. D and trimming come from the DNA, and the V and J calls and clone size come from that table. Here the sample has fewer than 300,000 clones; more than 70% occur a single time. Approximately 5.9% of the sample rests with the top ten.

The germline V gene (reference sequence) gives CDR1 as MNHNY and CDR2 as SVGAGI. The CDR3 numbers 16 residues from cysteine through phenylalanine. Only the CDR3 part of the read is kept: 48 bases, read in frame from the first base. V and J lose 5 bases and 0 bases, and a span of 17 bases separates them. Note on this clone: Its antigen is still unknown. Base qualities are missing; no much larger clone stands one base away.

The chain links TRBV6-6 with TRBJ2-7; 5 matching bases give a weak D call of TRBD1. The sample taken for sequencing was peripheral blood. The TCR sequence derives from an elderly man with acute or convalescent COVID-19. The CDR3 corresponds to CASSRRPRTPSYEQYF. The nucleotides read TGTGCCAGCAGTCGAAGGCCCCGGACACCCTCCTACGAGCAGTACTTC.